This record looks at one T cell receptor (beta chain) sequence and its context. TCR beta from blood CD8+ and CD4+ T cells was sequenced. It was treatment-naive patients with stable or active relapsing-remitting disease who made up the multiple sclerosis controls. This record belongs to a study of CD8 T cells in Susac syndrome. Germline V lookup: CDR1 KGHDR, CDR2 SFDVKD. The trim removed 4 bases at V and 7 bases at J, leaving 6 bases unmatched. The CDR3 sequence is 14 residues long. Reverse transcription of about 0.45 to 1 ug RNA used random hexamers. The authors amplified TCR beta CDR3 across 54 Vbeta and 13 Jbeta using immunoSEQ multiplex PCR. MiXCR was run by TCRdb on the immunoSEQ multiplex PCR reads, yielding one entry per CDR3 protein. The repertoire holds 100,000 to 150,000 distinct CDR3 sequences, with approximately 95% as singletons.

The genes are TRBV24-1 and TRBJ2-1; 7 bases line up with TRBD2. Sequences were obtained from CD8+ T cells from PBMCs. The receptor's source is a human donor with multiple sclerosis. The CDR3 nucleotides read TGTGCCACCAGTGAGTCGCGGGAGACGAATGAGCAGTTCTTC. This translates into CATSESRETNEQFF.